Below are 17 T cell receptor beta chains sequenced from a single sample in a study of blood T cells in healthy people across ages. With a J-beta primer mix and a sample-barcoded 5' primer, a second PCR ran roughly 6 to 11 cycles. TCRdb processed the 5' RACE reads anew with MiXCR; each CDR3 protein has one entry. The sample includes hundreds of thousands of distinct CDR3 sequences, over 25% of them seen just once. The same data also contributed to another study, on T cells of mothers and their children.

Sequencing was carried out using blood. The receptors were sampled from a boy aged 2-9 years in good health.

This clonotype was counted a few times. The J gene is TRBJ1-4, the V gene TRBV3-1, with TRBD1 matching 7 bases. CDR3 length: 15 residues. Germline CDR1 and CDR2: LGHDT and YNNKEL (reference sequence). J gave up 5 bases and V 4 bases, and 7 bases lay outside the gene matches. The CDR3 region is CASSPPTGSNEKLFF. The CDR3 DNA follows: TGTGCCAGCAGCCCCCCGACAGGGTCGAATGAAAAACTGTTTTTT.

This clonotype was counted between two and nine times. The chain combines TRBV7-9 with TRBJ1-2; D ambiguous. CDR3 length: 15 residues. Per the germline V gene, CDR1 is SEHNR and CDR2 is FQNEAQ (reference sequence). The germline V and J ends were trimmed by 1 base and 0 bases, with 9 bases remaining between them. DNA for the CDR3: TGTGCCAGCAGCTTAGGGAACACTGCTAACTATGGCTACACCTTC. This encodes CASSLGNTANYGYTF.

CDR3 sequence: CSARDKHEQYF. CDR3 DNA: TGCAGTGCTAGAGATAAGCACGAGCAGTACTTC. V is TRBV20-1 and J is TRBJ2-5; the D is unclear. The J call may be faulty, since TRBJ2-7 better matches the DNA end. The V gene's germline CDR1 is DFQATT and CDR2 SNEGSKA (reference sequence). The CDR3 sequence is 11 residues long.

This clonotype was detected only a few times. The rearrangement uses TRBV2 and TRBJ2-1, with no clear D. Trimming pared 7 bases from V and 6 bases from J, leaving 16 bases between. This CDR3 has 14 residues. CDR1 SNHLY and CDR2 FYNNEI come from the germline V gene. In DNA form, the CDR3 reads TGTGCCAGCAACATAGCAGAGGTGATCAATGAGCAGTTCTTC. It encodes CASNIAEVINEQFF.

This clonotype was seen a few times. The genes are TRBV4-1 and TRBJ2-3; a possible D gene is TRBD1 (6 bases). V lost 0 bases and J 12 bases, leaving 16 bases between the germline ends. This CDR3 is 14 amino acids long. From germline, CDR1 is MGHRA and CDR2 YSYEKL. CDR3 region: CASSQEQIGTHQYF. CDR3 DNA sequence: TGCGCCAGCAGCCAAGAACAAATCGGGACACATCAGTATTTT.

This clonotype was recorded only once. The gene calls are TRBV6-5 and TRBJ2-5, with 7 bases that match TRBD1. The CDR3 runs 14 residues. Germline V gene lookup returns CDR1 MNHEY and CDR2 SVGAGI. V trimming: 6 bases; J trimming: 2 bases; junction bases outside the gene matches: 6. The CDR3 here is CASSTWDRQETQYF. The CDR3 DNA is TGTGCCAGCAGCACGTGGGACAGACAAGAGACCCAGTACTTC.

V and J are TRBV5-1 and TRBJ2-3, with 11 positions matching TRBD2. Germline CDR1 SGHRS, CDR2 YFSETQ. The V and J ends lost 2 bases and 6 bases, in that order; junction bases with no gene match: 8. CDR3 length: 16 residues. This CDR3 reads CASSFGTSGTGDTQYF. Here the CDR3 DNA reads TGCGCCAGCAGCTTCGGGACTAGCGGCACCGGGGATACGCAGTATTTT.

The genes are TRBV7-2 and TRBJ2-3; D is unclear. The CDR3 has 14 residues. Germline V gene data show CDR1 as SGHTA and CDR2 as FQGNSA. V lost 7 bases to trimming and J lost 4 bases, with 15 bases between them. CDR3 sequence reads: CASTSDGLSDTQYF. In nucleotides, the CDR3 is TGTGCCAGCACCTCGGATGGCCTATCAGATACGCAGTATTTT.

This chain links TRBV7-9 with TRBJ1-4; no firm D call. V was pared by 1 base and J by 3 bases, with 12 bases between. Germline V lookup: CDR1 SEHNR, CDR2 FQNEAQ (reference sequence). The CDR3 is 16 residues long. CDR3 sequence: CASSLGVGSPNEKLFF. The CDR3, as DNA: TGTGCCAGCAGCTTAGGGGTAGGGTCCCCTAATGAAAAACTGTTTTTT.

This clonotype turned up a few times. The V and J genes are TRBV6-6 and TRBJ2-4; D may be TRBD2 (5 bases). Between the trimmed V and J ends, which lost 6 bases and 0 bases, there was a span of 12 bases. The germline V gene has CDR1 MNHNY and CDR2 SVGAGI (reference sequence). This CDR3 has 15 amino acids. The CDR3 is CASRSGLIAKNIQYF. CDR3 coding DNA: TGTGCCAGCAGAAGTGGACTCATAGCCAAAAACATTCAGTACTTC.

There are a few counts of this clonotype. The genes are TRBV11-2 and TRBJ2-5, with D perhaps assigned TRBD1 or TRBD2 (5 bases each). Germline V lookup: CDR1 SGHAT, CDR2 FQNNGV. V lost 3 bases to trimming and J lost 5 bases, with 13 bases between them. This CDR3 is built from 14 residues. This chain's CDR3 is CASSFGRGTETQYF. In nucleotides, the CDR3 is TGTGCCAGCAGCTTTGGTCGGGGCACGGAGACCCAGTACTTC.

This clonotype has only one observation. V and J are TRBV28 and TRBJ2-1; 9 bases are a match to TRBD1. The end of the DNA fits TRBJ2-7 better, so the J call may be wrong. The CDR3 is made up of 12 amino acids. Germline V lookup: CDR1 MDHEN, CDR2 SYDVKM. The CDR3 sequence is CATGQGNDEQYF. CDR3 sequence (DNA): TGTGCCACAGGACAGGGGAACGACGAGCAGTACTTC.

This clonotype was counted ten times or more. The rearrangement uses TRBV5-1 and TRBJ2-5; 9 bases agree with TRBD2. The better agreement between TRBJ2-1 and the DNA end casts doubt on the J call. The CDR3 extends over 14 amino acids. Germline loops: CDR1 SGHRS, CDR2 YFSETQ. CDR3 in amino acids: CASSLVRGGREQFF. CDR3 bases: TGCGCCAGCAGCTTGGTGCGGGGGGGCCGGGAGCAGTTCTTC.

This clonotype was counted only a few times. V gene TRBV15 combines with J gene TRBJ2-1; TRBD1 matches 11 bases. The DNA matches TRBJ2-5 better at its end, which makes the J call doubtful. The CDR3 has 15 amino acids. From germline, CDR1 is LNHNV and CDR2 YYDKDF (reference sequence). The CDR3 nucleotides read TGTGCCACCAGCGGCCGGGACAGGGGGGAAGAGACCCAGTACTTC. Its protein product is CATSGRDRGEETQYF.

This sequence joins TRBV27 and TRBJ1-5; D may be TRBD1 (6 bases). This CDR3 is built from 16 residues. Germline-derived CDR1 and CDR2 are MNHEY and SMNVEV (reference sequence). Trimming shortened V by 7 bases and J by 0 bases, and 16 bases separated the two germline ends. The CDR3 region has the DNA TGTGCCAGCACGGGGCAGGGGCCTTATAGCAATCAGCCCCAGCATTTT. This gives the protein CASTGQGPYSNQPQHF.

This chain connects TRBV5-5 to TRBJ2-7; 8 nucleotides align to TRBD1. The germline V gene has CDR1 SGHKS and CDR2 YYEKEE (reference sequence). J lost 2 bases, V lost 7 bases, and 5 bases had no gene match. The length of the CDR3 is 13 residues. DNA of the CDR3: TGTGCCAGCGCCGGGACAGGTCCCTACGAGCAGTACTTC. Residues: CASAGTGPYEQYF.

This clonotype was seen more than once but under ten times. At one end the junction does not follow the germline gene, possibly because of a read error. The rearrangement uses TRBV12-5 and TRBJ1-4; D gene uncertain. Germline CDR1 and CDR2: LGHNT and FRNRAP. The CDR3 length is 14 residues. CDR3 sequence: CASGLDGPNEKLFF. The CDR3 nucleotides are TGTGCCAGTGGTTTGGATGGACCTAATGAAAAACTGTTTTTT.